These 31 T cell receptor beta chains originate from one sample sequenced in a study of T-cell memory formation after mild COVID-19. TCRdb re-called the 5' RACE reads with MiXCR, one entry per CDR3 protein. The table shows approximately 580,000 distinct CDR3 sequences, with about a fifth occurring only once. Material: PBMCs or a T cell subset sorted from them (not recorded which). All receptors come from an adult woman who had mild COVID-19 (a few samples of this study predate the infection). Cell type and time point are not known.

The table lists this clonotype with a few counts. This chain links TRBV5-1 with TRBJ1-1; D uncertain. Trimming took 0 bases from V and 2 from J, leaving 11 bases between them. The length of the CDR3 is 15 residues. Germline CDR1 SGHRS, CDR2 YFSETQ. Here the CDR3 reads CASSLGTRSNTEAFF. The CDR3 coding sequence is TGCGCCAGCAGCTTGGGCACGAGGTCCAACACTGAAGCTTTCTTT.

This rearrangement joins TRBV12-3 or TRBV12-4 to TRBJ2-3; 7 bases fit TRBD1. V was pared by 10 bases and J by 0 bases, with 4 bases of the junction left unmatched. The CDR3 covers 13 residues. The CDR3 region is CAITTGSTDTQYF. CDR3 DNA sequence: TGTGCCATTACGACAGGGAGCACAGATACGCAGTATTTT.

The V gene is TRBV7-9, the J gene TRBJ2-4; D ambiguous. Trimming left V 2 bases short and J 2 bases short, with 10 bases between. The length of the CDR3 is 15 residues. CDR1 is SEHNR, CDR2 FQNEAQ, per germline (reference sequence). The CDR3 nucleotides are TGTGCCAGCAGCTTACCAGCTGGTACCAAAAACATTCAGTACTTC. It encodes CASSLPAGTKNIQYF.

The genes are TRBV6-5 and TRBJ2-3; possible D gene TRBD2, 6 bases. The CDR3 is 15 amino acids. Trimming removed 0 bases from V and 5 bases from J, with 12 bases in between. Germline V gene lookup returns CDR1 MNHEY and CDR2 SVGAGI. CDR3 bases: TGTGCCAGCAGTTACTCAGAGCGGGTGGGAGATACGCAGTATTTT. It encodes CASSYSERVGDTQYF.

This clonotype was counted only a few times. The CDR3 nucleotides are TGTGCCAGCATCCGGGGCCGAGACAGGACACCTAACTATGGCTACACCTTC. Translated: CASIRGRDRTPNYGYTF. The V call is TRBV6-7, the J call TRBJ1-2; maybe TRBD1 (6 bases). TRBV6-7 is sorted into the ORF group, with uncertain function. This CDR3 spans 17 amino acids. Trimming stripped 7 bases from V and 0 bases from J, with 21 bases between.

The V and J genes are TRBV5-1 and TRBJ2-2; D gene unclear. Germline CDR1 and CDR2: SGHRS and YFSETQ. This CDR3 region has 16 residues. Deletions cut 4 bases from V and 0 bases from J, with 13 bases between. The CDR3 is CASSPIVRSNTGELFF. CDR3 bases: TGCGCCAGCAGCCCGATCGTGAGGTCGAACACCGGGGAGCTGTTTTTT.

The V call is TRBV10-3, the J call TRBJ2-4; no clear D. Germline CDR1 ENHRY, CDR2 SYGVKD. V was pared by 2 bases and J by 6 bases, with 8 bases between. There are 13 residues in the CDR3. The DNA for the CDR3 is TGTGCCATCAGTGAGCGAAGTATAAACATTCAGTACTTC. It translates to CAISERSINIQYF.

The chain has TRBV20-1 and TRBJ2-1, with D hard to call. Germline V gene lookup returns CDR1 DFQATT and CDR2 SNEGSKA (reference sequence). This CDR3 region has 12 residues. V was pared by 5 bases and J by 0 bases, with 5 bases between. The CDR3 nucleotides read TGCAGTGCTCCGGGCTCCTACAATGAGCAGTTCTTC. Its protein product is CSAPGSYNEQFF.

This clonotype has more than one count but fewer than ten. V gene TRBV20-1 combines with J gene TRBJ2-3; 10 nucleotides match TRBD2. V was clipped by 0 bases and J by 4 bases; unmatched bases: 19. The CDR3 length is 20 residues. From germline, CDR1 is DFQATT and CDR2 SNEGSKA (reference sequence). The DNA of the CDR3 is TGCAGTGCTAGAGATTGGAGGCTAGCGGGGGCCCCGGCGTCCCCAGATACGCAGTATTTT. The encoded protein is CSARDWRLAGAPASPDTQYF.

This clonotype was counted a few times. J is TRBJ2-7 and V is TRBV5-1; D might be TRBD2 (7 bases). Trimming removed 1 base at V and 4 bases at J, with 15 bases between. CDR3 length equals 15 residues. Looked up from germline, CDR1 is SGHRS and CDR2 is YFSETQ. The CDR3 DNA follows: TGCGCCAGCAGCTTGTGGCGGGGAGGGGGTTACGAGCAGTACTTC. This gives the protein CASSLWRGGGYEQYF.

This clonotype was seen only a few times. The chain is built from TRBV7-9 and TRBJ2-7; D may be TRBD2 (6 bases). V was trimmed by 6 bases and J by 0 bases, leaving 15 bases between them. The CDR3 runs to 15 residues. CDR1 SEHNR and CDR2 FQNEAQ come from the germline V gene (reference sequence). CDR3 in DNA: TGTGCCAGCAGAAGAGGACGGGAGAGCTCCTACGAGCAGTACTTC. As protein: CASRRGRESSYEQYF.

This chain's CDR3 is CASSSSYRGTGELFF. The CDR3 DNA is TGTGCCAGCAGCTCTAGCTACCGAGGCACCGGGGAGCTGTTTTTT. This rearrangement joins TRBV5-4 to TRBJ2-2, with D perhaps TRBD2 (5 bases). This CDR3 has 15 residues. The germline V gene has CDR1 SGHNT and CDR2 YYREEE (reference sequence). Trimming stripped 3 bases from V and 4 bases from J, with 13 bases between.

V is TRBV6-2 or TRBV6-3 and J is TRBJ2-3, with 10 positions matching TRBD1. Trimming removed 6 bases from V and 6 bases from J; junction bases left unmatched: 9. Germline CDR1 MNHEY, CDR2 SVGEGT. The CDR3 loop spans 15 amino acids. The CDR3, as DNA: TGTGCCAGCAGATACGCCGGGACAGGGGCCGATACGCAGTATTTT. Protein product: CASRYAGTGADTQYF.

The chain couples TRBV9 to TRBJ2-1; D might be TRBD1 (5 bases). The CDR3 covers 14 residues. The ends were cut back, 4 bases at V and 5 bases at J, with 13 bases in the middle. Germline V gene lookup returns CDR1 SGDLS and CDR2 YYNGEE. DNA for the CDR3: TGTGCCAGCAGCCCCCAGGGCGGCCACAATGAGCAGTTCTTC. Its translation is CASSPQGGHNEQFF. The entire variable domain, with the rest obtained from reference TRBV9 and TRBJ2-1, is as follows: DSGVTQTPKHLITATGQRVTLRCSPRSGDLSVYWYQQSLDQGLQFLIQYYNGEERAKGNILERFSAQQFPDLHSELNLSSLELGDSALYFCASSPQGGHNEQFFGPGTRLTVL.

V is TRBV18 and J is TRBJ2-7; 11 bases are shared with TRBD2. Germline CDR1 is KGHSH and CDR2 is LQKENI. After removal of 4 bases from V and 3 bases from J, the junction contained 8 bases not matched to a gene. CDR3 size: 16 residues. Here the CDR3 reads CASSLLSGGAYYEQYF. The CDR3 DNA sequence: TGTGCCAGCTCACTGCTTAGCGGGGGGGCCTACTACGAGCAGTACTTC.

V usage is TRBV9 and J usage is TRBJ1-2; D is unclear. The CDR3 loop spans 13 amino acids. Germline V lookup: CDR1 SGDLS, CDR2 YYNGEE. V lost 4 bases and J 7 bases, leaving 14 bases between the germline ends. The DNA for the CDR3 is TGTGCCAGCAGCCCCCCTCGTCTGGGTGGCTACACCTTC. As protein: CASSPPRLGGYTF.

In this sample, this clonotype turned up many times. The chain uses TRBV6-2 or TRBV6-3 and TRBJ1-1; 7 bases match TRBD1. The germline gives CDR1 MNHEY, CDR2 SVGEGT. V was clipped by 4 bases and J by 5 bases; unmatched bases: 7. The CDR3 is 14 residues long. The CDR3, as DNA: TGTGCCAGCAGTTCGGGACAGATCTTAACTGAAGCTTTCTTT. Residues: CASSSGQILTEAFF.

The chain recombines TRBV9 with TRBJ2-1; possibly TRBD2 for D (6 bases). Trimming shortened V by 0 bases and J by 7 bases, and 11 bases separated the two germline ends. Germline loops: CDR1 SGDLS, CDR2 YYNGEE. CDR3 length: 14 amino acids. As DNA, the CDR3 is TGTGCCAGCAGCGTAGCGGGAGTTTCAAATGAGCAGTTCTTC. Its protein is CASSVAGVSNEQFF.

This chain connects TRBV29-1 to TRBJ1-2; tentative D call: TRBD1 (5 bases). The germline V gene encodes CDR1 SQVTM and CDR2 ANQGSEA. Trimming took off 4 bases at V and 6 bases at J, with 6 bases between the two ends. The CDR3 has 10 residues. The CDR3 bases are TGCAGCGTTGTCAGGGATGGCTACACCTTC. It yields the protein CSVVRDGYTF.

This clonotype was found a few times. This chain uses TRBV18 with TRBJ2-3, with TRBD2 matching 12 bases. The CDR3 length is 18 residues. The V segment lost 4 bases and the J segment 0 bases; nucleotides outside the gene matches: 8. Germline CDR1 is KGHSH and CDR2 is LQKENI. The CDR3 DNA sequence: TGTGCCAGCTCACGAGCAGGACTAGCGGGGAGAAGCACAGATACGCAGTATTTT. Translating it yields CASSRAGLAGRSTDTQYF.

There are a few counts of this clonotype. V usage is TRBV19 and J usage is TRBJ2-1; a possible D gene is TRBD2 (6 bases). V gave up 3 bases and J gave up 0 bases, with 9 bases separating them. In germline, CDR1 is LNHDA, CDR2 SQIVND (reference sequence). The CDR3 sequence is 15 residues long. The CDR3: CASSMTSLSYNEQFF. The CDR3 region has the DNA TGTGCCAGTAGTATGACTAGTCTCTCCTACAATGAGCAGTTCTTC.

The chain recombines TRBV19 with TRBJ2-1, with TRBD2 matching 13 bases. The CDR3 sequence is 18 residues long. V shed 5 bases and J 0 bases; nucleotides not matched to a gene: 7. Germline V gives CDR1 LNHDA, CDR2 SQIVND (reference sequence). The CDR3 reads CASSLGLAGTSSYNEQFF. CDR3 in DNA: TGTGCCAGTAGTTTGGGACTAGCGGGAACGAGCTCCTACAATGAGCAGTTCTTC.

There are a few counts of this clonotype. The CDR3 here is CASSQPGAETQYF. CDR3 sequence (DNA): TGTGCCAGCAGCCAACCGGGGGCGGAGACCCAGTACTTC. This chain links TRBV3-1 with TRBJ2-5, with D possibly being TRBD1 or TRBD2 (6 bases each). This CDR3 region has 13 residues. In germline, CDR1 is LGHDT, CDR2 YNNKEL (reference sequence). The germline V and J ends were trimmed by 2 bases and 5 bases, with 9 bases remaining between them.

This clonotype was detected only a few times. V usage is TRBV27 and J usage is TRBJ2-2; possibly TRBD1 for D (6 bases). Between the trimmed V and J ends, which lost 2 bases and 0 bases, there was a span of 13 bases. Germline loops: CDR1 MNHEY, CDR2 SMNVEV (reference sequence). The CDR3 has 17 residues. CDR3 residues: CASSLVRTDTNTGELFF. The CDR3 DNA is TGTGCCAGCAGTTTAGTACGGACAGATACGAACACCGGGGAGCTGTTTTTT.

This clonotype was seen a few times. The rearrangement uses TRBV4-3 and TRBJ1-2; D uncertain. V was cut by 1 base and J by 3 bases, with 6 bases left in between. The CDR3 runs 13 residues. Looked up from germline, CDR1 is LGHNA and CDR2 is YSLEER. As DNA, the CDR3 is TGCGCCAGCAGCCAAGTTGCTTACTATGGCTACACCTTC. Encoded protein: CASSQVAYYGYTF.

The rearrangement uses TRBV5-6 and TRBJ2-5; D possibly corresponds to TRBD2 (5 bases). V lost 0 bases, J lost 2 bases, and 20 bases lay in between. The CDR3 contains 18 residues. Germline V gives CDR1 SGHDT, CDR2 YYEEEE. CDR3 amino acids: CASSLVSITDFIQETQYF. CDR3 coding DNA: TGTGCCAGCAGCTTGGTGTCGATAACGGACTTTATACAAGAGACCCAGTACTTC.

This clonotype was counted a few times. This chain connects TRBV24-1 to TRBJ2-5; TRBD2 matches at 9 bases. Germline assignment: CDR1 KGHDR and CDR2 SFDVKD. The V and J ends lost 9 bases and 4 bases, in that order; junction bases with no gene match: 11. The CDR3 has 15 amino acids. CDR3: CATQAGLAGIETQYF. The DNA for the CDR3 is TGTGCCACCCAGGCGGGGCTAGCGGGGATAGAGACCCAGTACTTC.

The chain couples TRBV30 to TRBJ2-3; D is unresolved. Trimming cost V 1 base and J 2 bases, with 16 bases left between them. Germline CDR1 GTSNPN, CDR2 SVGIG (reference sequence). This CDR3 comprises 16 residues. The CDR3 sequence: CAWSDNRNSVTDTQYF. The CDR3 DNA follows: TGTGCCTGGAGTGATAACCGTAATTCAGTCACAGATACGCAGTATTTT.

Only a few counts were recorded for this clonotype. The rearrangement links TRBV5-1 to TRBJ2-1; possibly TRBD2 for D (6 bases). V lost 0 bases and J lost 2, with 12 bases in between. The V gene's germline CDR1 is SGHRS and CDR2 YFSETQ. This CDR3 has 16 residues. CDR3 amino acids: CASSLAAGPAYNEQFF. The CDR3 bases are TGCGCCAGCAGCTTGGCGGCGGGACCCGCCTACAATGAGCAGTTCTTC.

This clonotype has a handful of counts. The chain has TRBV5-1 and TRBJ2-2; perhaps TRBD2 as D (5 bases). Trimming removed 2 bases from V and 7 bases from J, with 9 bases in between. This CDR3 contains 13 residues. Germline CDR1 SGHRS, CDR2 YFSETQ. The CDR3 spells CASSLTAGGELFF. CDR3 nucleotides: TGCGCCAGCAGCTTAACGGCGGGCGGGGAGCTGTTTTTT. The full variable domain, with the rest looked up from reference TRBV5-1 and TRBJ2-2, is KAGVTQTPRYLIKTRGQQVTLSCSPISGHRSVSWYQQTPGQGLQFLFEYFSETQRNKGNFPGRFSGRQFSNSRSEMNVSTLELGDSALYLCASSLTAGGELFFGEGSRLTVL.

The chain joins TRBV19 to TRBJ2-1, with 10 bases matching TRBD1. The CDR3 extends over 14 amino acids. V shed 5 bases and J 8 bases; nucleotides not matched to a gene: 6. Germline CDR1 reads LNHDA; CDR2 reads SQIVND (reference sequence). In DNA form, the CDR3 reads TGTGCCAGTAGTCCCCGACAGGGGGCACATGAGCAGTTCTTC. It is translated as CASSPRQGAHEQFF.